This is a list of T cell receptor beta chains from one sample in a study of cytomegalovirus exposure and HLA in healthy donors. Produced via immunoSEQ multiplex PCR; TCRdb's table is partial and in-frame only. Of about 360,000 clones in the sample, roughly 88% are singletons; the top ten hold approximately 0.8%. The material sequenced was PBMCs. The receptors come from a young woman in good health and CMV-seronegative. CDR3s include the opening cysteine and the closing phenylalanine or tryptophan. The D gene is left open where the match is weak. A row's size may be missing; if present it is once, few, many or a size class.

v_gene	j_gene	abundance	d_gene	CDR3aa
TRBV29-1	TRBJ2-1	-	TRBD2	CSVEDRGGGYNEQFF
TRBV25-1	TRBJ1-4	-	-	CASSRGEGPVDEKLFF
TRBV19	TRBJ1-5	-	-	CASSMGGRNQPQHF
TRBV4-1	TRBJ1-2	-	-	CASSQELRDYGYTF
TRBV10-3	TRBJ1-3	once	TRBD1	CAIKLEGQGFSGNTIYF
TRBV6-6	TRBJ2-5	-	TRBD2	CASSYGRETETQYF
TRBV7-9	TRBJ1-5	few	-	CASRLRVSNQPQHF
TRBV6-1	TRBJ2-2	-	TRBD1	CASSRTGGDTGELFF
TRBV2	TRBJ2-7	-	TRBD2	CASFGGGEQYF
TRBV6-1	TRBJ2-7	-	-	CAVWTSSYEQYF
TRBV27	TRBJ2-7	-	-	CASSLSRQNEQYF
TRBV15	TRBJ2-3	-	TRBD1	CATSGARGRVGGTQYF
TRBV5-4	TRBJ1-2	-	-	CASSLTRALGSYTF
TRBV2	TRBJ2-3	-	TRBD2	CASSDLRGGDTDTQYF
TRBV7-9	TRBJ1-1	-	-	CASSLGRTEAFF
TRBV18	TRBJ2-3	-	TRBD1	CASSLTGQASTDTQYF
TRBV28	TRBJ1-5	-	-	CASSRADPPGQPQHF
TRBV27	TRBJ1-1	-	-	CASPIRQAHTEAFF
TRBV15	TRBJ1-2	-	-	CATSRDTGLGGYTF
TRBV28	TRBJ2-6	-	-	CASSSTDSSSGANVLTF
TRBV30	TRBJ2-3	once	TRBD2	CAWTLAGLTSSTDTQYF
TRBV28	TRBJ1-1	few	-	CASSPPRGMNTEAFF
TRBV7-2	TRBJ2-3	-	TRBD2	CASSLVVTSGSTDTQYF
TRBV6-5	TRBJ1-1	-	TRBD1	CASSPRTGISEAFF
TRBV6-6	TRBJ1-2	-	TRBD1	CASSYSGTATYGYTF
TRBV5-1	TRBJ2-1	-	TRBD2	CASSLLGRASYNEQFF
TRBV5-4	TRBJ2-5	-	-	CASSLTQETQYF
TRBV25-1	TRBJ2-7	-	TRBD1	CASSAPSGTGNEQYF
TRBV7-7	TRBJ1-1	-	-	CASSLSENTEAFF
TRBV28	TRBJ1-1	-	-	CASTRGGNTEAFF
TRBV9	TRBJ2-5	-	TRBD2	CASSVEAPSGGETQYF
TRBV5-4	TRBJ2-5	few	TRBD2	CASSQGTSQLYQETQYF
TRBV28	TRBJ1-2	-	-	CASTSAGLIYYGYTF
TRBV7-8	TRBJ2-3	-	TRBD1	CASSNMDRGRADTQYF
TRBV5-1	TRBJ1-1	-	-	CASRIVGARGTEAFF
TRBV27	TRBJ1-2	-	TRBD1	CASRTTGARYGYTF
TRBV6-4	TRBJ2-7	-	-	CASSESAGYYEQYF
TRBV11-2	TRBJ1-2	-	TRBD1	CASSVGRQGLYGYTF
TRBV19	TRBJ2-7	-	TRBD2	CASSIGPGGPSYEQYF
TRBV27	TRBJ2-1	-	TRBD2	CASTQAGAYGEQFF
TRBV6-5	TRBJ2-4	-	-	CASSYSPGYSGIQYF
TRBV5-1	TRBJ1-1	-	-	CASRGGRAGMNTEAFF
TRBV5-1	TRBJ2-1	-	-	CASSRDSYNEQFF
TRBV4-1	TRBJ1-1	-	-	CASSHSGLGRGWDTEAFF
TRBV7-9	TRBJ1-2	many	-	CASSALPSPSYGYTF
TRBV9	TRBJ1-2	-	TRBD1	CASSVGGTGADYGYTF
TRBV5-1	TRBJ2-7	-	TRBD1	CASSSTGDEQYF
TRBV5-4	TRBJ2-2	-	-	CASSSSYGGNTGELFF
TRBV2	TRBJ1-5	-	TRBD1	CASSRDRSNQPQHF
TRBV4-1	TRBJ1-4	-	TRBD1	CASSQEPPGPRTGRNEKLFF
TRBV28	TRBJ2-7	-	-	CASSSLEQYF
TRBV27	TRBJ1-1	once	-	CASSFGQGGEAFF
TRBV27	TRBJ2-1	-	-	CASSFQDSTNTNEQFF